Listed here are 10 T cell receptor beta chains from one sample, sequenced in a study of T cells in Graves' hyperthyroidism and ophthalmopathy. The CDR3 regions of TCR beta were amplified from RNA transcripts. The TCR CDR3 was amplified in a first-round RT-PCR using the HTBI primer set. MiXCR was run by TCRdb on the multiplex PCR reads, yielding one entry per CDR3 protein. The sample carries approximately 48,000 distinct CDR3 sequences, approximately 49% recorded once. The sequencing input was peripheral blood or thyroid tissue (not recorded which). The receptors stem from a woman aged 50 to 65 with Graves' hyperthyroidism.

This clonotype was seen repeatedly, ten times or more. The chain is built from TRBV12-3 or TRBV12-4 and TRBJ1-4; weak D call: TRBD1 (5 bases). This CDR3 region has 16 residues. V lost 6 bases, J lost 7 bases, and 21 bases lay in between. CDR3 sequence reads: CASRPLGRGGSEKLFF. CDR3 coding DNA: TGTGCCAGCAGGCCGTTGGGGCGCGGCGGTAGTGAAAAACTGTTTTTT.

This clonotype was recorded many times. The chain carries TRBV27 and TRBJ1-2; the D gene is possibly TRBD1 (5 bases). Germline V gene data show CDR1 as MNHEY and CDR2 as SMNVEV (reference sequence). The CDR3 extends over 14 amino acids. V lost 7 bases, J lost 6 bases, and 18 bases lay in between. The chain's CDR3 is CASTSEGRADGYTF. Written as DNA, the CDR3 is TGTGCCAGCACGTCCGAGGGACGGGCAGATGGCTACACCTTC.

This clonotype was found once. CDR3 sequence (DNA): TGCAGTGCTAGAGATCTGAGGCGGGAGGCCTACGAGCAGTACTTC. Amino acid sequence: CSARDLRREAYEQYF. The V gene is TRBV20-1, the J gene TRBJ2-7, with TRBD2 matching over 8 bases. V dropped 0 bases and J dropped 2; count of bases not matched to a gene: 6. Germline V CDR1 and CDR2: DFQATT, SNEGSKA (reference sequence). There are 15 residues in the CDR3.

This clonotype was picked up many times. The CDR3 spells CASRIRTGVMNTEAFF. CDR3 in DNA: TGTGCCAGCAGGATCCGGACAGGGGTCATGAACACTGAAGCTTTCTTT. The chain couples TRBV6-6 to TRBJ1-1; the match to TRBD1 covers 9 bases. Losses at the gene ends were 6 bases for V and 0 bases for J; bases not matched to a gene: 8. Germline assignment: CDR1 MNHNY and CDR2 SVGAGI (reference sequence). The CDR3 is 16 amino acids.

The chain uses TRBV20-1 and TRBJ1-2; 9 nucleotides line up with TRBD1. The CDR3 covers 14 residues. Germline V gives CDR1 DFQATT, CDR2 SNEGSKA (reference sequence). V lost 2 bases, J lost 6 bases, and 7 bases stayed unmatched. CDR3 sequence: CSARRDRVSDGYTF. CDR3 coding DNA: TGCAGTGCTAGAAGGGACAGGGTATCGGATGGCTACACCTTC.

The rearrangement uses TRBV7-2 and TRBJ2-1; TRBD2 agrees at 12 bases. Germline V gene lookup returns CDR1 SGHTA and CDR2 FQGNSA. Unmatched junction bases numbered 8, after V lost 6 bases and J lost 8 bases. CDR3 length equals 15 residues. As DNA, the CDR3 is TGTGCCAGCAGTTTACCGGGACTAGCGGGTTATGAGCAGTTCTTC. Translating it yields CASSLPGLAGYEQFF.

The sample holds many counts of this clonotype. The rearrangement uses TRBV20-1 and TRBJ2-5, with 10 bases fitting TRBD2. Germline lookup yields CDR1 DFQATT and CDR2 SNEGSKA (reference sequence). V was pared by 5 bases and J by 7 bases, with 13 bases of the junction left unmatched. The CDR3 has 15 amino acids. The DNA of the CDR3 is TGCAGTGCTTCTACCGGGACTAGCGACTCCCGGACCCAGTACTTC. It is translated as CSASTGTSDSRTQYF.

This clonotype has ten or more counts. The rearrangement joins TRBV6-1 to TRBJ1-6, with D possibly being TRBD1 (6 bases). The V gene lost 6 bases and the J gene lost 8 bases, with 8 bases spanning the gap. There are 12 residues in the CDR3. In germline, CDR1 is MNHNS, CDR2 SASEGT. The DNA for the CDR3 is TGTGCCAGCAGAGGGGGTTATTCACCCCTCCACTTT. It is translated as CASRGGYSPLHF.

This clonotype was counted many times. The chain recombines TRBV14 with TRBJ1-1; D is unresolved. The germline CDR1 and CDR2 sequences are SGHDN and FVKESK. The CDR3 has 13 residues. The V gene lost 3 bases and the J gene lost 4 bases, with 9 bases spanning the gap. In DNA form, the CDR3 reads TGTGCCAGCAGCCATACGGGGAGCACTGAAGCTTTCTTT. Encoded protein: CASSHTGSTEAFF.

This clonotype appeared many times. The chain has TRBV14 and TRBJ1-4; TRBD1 aligns across 9 bases. Losses at the gene ends were 2 bases for V and 8 bases for J; bases not matched to a gene: 9. Germline CDR1 and CDR2: SGHDN and FVKESK. CDR3 length: 16 amino acids. Here the CDR3 reads CASSQNYRGPGEKLFF. Written as DNA, the CDR3 is TGTGCCAGCAGCCAAAACTACAGGGGGCCCGGGGAAAAACTGTTTTTT.